This is a list of T cell receptor beta chains from one sample in a study of neoadjuvant anti-PD-1 for oral cavity cancer. The data were produced by immunoSEQ multiplex PCR, yet TCRdb's version contains in-frame clones alone and is incomplete. This table has 12,000 or so clones, 71% appearing once. The specimen comprised PBMCs, sampled after nivolumab (anti-PD-1) treatment. The receptors were sampled from a person between 40 and 79 years old with oral cavity squamous cell carcinoma. CDR3s include the opening cysteine and the closing phenylalanine or tryptophan. The order of the fields is V gene, J gene, D gene, clone size, CDR3 DNA, CDR3 protein. A D gene is named only where the DNA matches it firmly. Not all rows give a size; the values are once, few, many and, for expanded clones, a class.

V: TRBV7-3
J: TRBJ2-7
D: -
size: -
DNA: TGTGCCAGCAGCTTTTGGCCGGGACTCGAGCAGTACTTC
CDR3: CASSFWPGLEQYF

V: TRBV7-9
J: TRBJ1-2
D: -
size: -
DNA: TGTGCCAGCAGACCCACCCTTAACTATGGCTACACCTTC
CDR3: CASRPTLNYGYTF

V: TRBV9
J: TRBJ1-6
D: -
size: -
DNA: TGTGCCAGCAGCGTAGATTCGGGGTTGACGAATTCACCCCTCCACTTT
CDR3: CASSVDSGLTNSPLHF

V: TRBV6-1
J: TRBJ2-7
D: TRBD1
size: -
DNA: TGTGCCAGCAGGGGGAGACAGGGTGGCGGCGAGCAGTACTTC
CDR3: CASRGRQGGGEQYF

V: TRBV30
J: TRBJ2-2
D: -
size: -
DNA: TGTGCCGCAGTGGGGGCGCGAGGCACCGGGGAGCTGTTTTTT
CDR3: CAAVGARGTGELFF

V: TRBV29-1
J: TRBJ2-1
D: -
size: -
DNA: TGCAGCGTTGAAGATCCAGCGGAGGTCCTGAAGCAGTTCTTC
CDR3: CSVEDPAEVLKQFF

V: TRBV7-2
J: TRBJ1-1
D: -
size: -
DNA: TGTGCCAGCAGCGTTTCCGGGACCAACACTGAAGCTTTCTTT
CDR3: CASSVSGTNTEAFF

V: TRBV7-8
J: TRBJ1-2
D: -
size: once
DNA: TGTGCCAGCAGCCCCTCGGGGCAGGGGATCTGGGGCTACACCTTC
CDR3: CASSPSGQGIWGYTF

V: TRBV7-9
J: TRBJ2-7
D: -
size: -
DNA: TGTGCCAGCAGCCATCGGCGGCTAGCGTTCGACGAGCAGTACTTC
CDR3: CASSHRRLAFDEQYF

V: TRBV6-5
J: TRBJ2-3
D: -
size: -
DNA: TGTGCCAGCAGTCAGACGGACGGTACGCAGTATTTT
CDR3: CASSQTDGTQYF

V: TRBV7-6
J: TRBJ1-2
D: -
size: few
DNA: TGTGCCAGCAGCTTAATACCCCGGGGGAAGGCTGGGTTAGGCTACACCTTC
CDR3: CASSLIPRGKAGLGYTF

V: TRBV25-1
J: TRBJ2-7
D: TRBD1
size: few
DNA: TGTGCCAGCACCTCGGGACAGGGCTCTAGCGAGCAGTACTTC
CDR3: CASTSGQGSSEQYF

V: TRBV4-2
J: TRBJ2-5
D: TRBD2
size: -
DNA: TGTGCCAGCAGCCAAGATCTGGGACTAGCGACAGGAGAGACCCAGTACTTC
CDR3: CASSQDLGLATGETQYF

V: TRBV30
J: TRBJ2-7
D: -
size: -
DNA: TGTGCCTGGGGGGAGGACGGCTACGAGCAGTACTTC
CDR3: CAWGEDGYEQYF

V: TRBV5-4
J: TRBJ1-2
D: -
size: few
DNA: TGTGCCAGCACCCTGGATCTAGCTAACTATGGCTACACCTTC
CDR3: CASTLDLANYGYTF

V: TRBV10-1
J: TRBJ2-3
D: TRBD2
size: -
DNA: TGCGCCAGCAGTGTTGGGCTTGGACTAGCGGGAGCAGATACGCAGTATTTT
CDR3: CASSVGLGLAGADTQYF

V: TRBV28
J: TRBJ2-7
D: -
size: -
DNA: TGTGCCAGCAGTTTAACGCCTCGGGCTCCTTCCTACGAGCAGTACTTC
CDR3: CASSLTPRAPSYEQYF

V: TRBV5-1
J: TRBJ1-4
D: -
size: -
DNA: TGCGCCAGCAGCTCTCAGGGTAATGAAAAACTGTTTTTT
CDR3: CASSSQGNEKLFF

V: TRBV2
J: TRBJ1-1
D: -
size: few
DNA: TGTGCCAGCAGTGATTTACAGAACGCTTTCTTT
CDR3: CASSDLQNAFF

V: TRBV5-4
J: TRBJ1-2
D: -
size: -
DNA: TGTGCCAGCAGCTCCCTAGGACAGATCAACAACTATGGCTACACCTTC
CDR3: CASSSLGQINNYGYTF

V: TRBV5-1
J: TRBJ2-6
D: -
size: -
DNA: TGCGCCAGCAGCTCCGGCGACGGGGTGGCCTCTGGGGCCAACGTCCTGACTTTC
CDR3: CASSSGDGVASGANVLTF

V: TRBV5-4
J: TRBJ2-3
D: -
size: once
DNA: TGTGCCAGCAGTGCTCAGGATACGCAGTATTTT
CDR3: CASSAQDTQYF

V: TRBV5-1
J: TRBJ2-5
D: -
size: -
DNA: TGCGCCAGCAGCTTGCGGGGGTCCCAAGAGACCCAGTACTTC
CDR3: CASSLRGSQETQYF

V: TRBV2
J: TRBJ2-5
D: -
size: -
DNA: TGTGCCAGCAGCCCTTTCCAACAGGGCGGAAGGCTCTACTTC
CDR3: CASSPFQQGGRLYF

V: TRBV28
J: TRBJ2-7
D: TRBD2
size: -
DNA: TGTGCCAGCAGTCTGTATTTTAGCGGGAGCTCCTACGAGCAGTACTTC
CDR3: CASSLYFSGSSYEQYF

V: TRBV6-6
J: TRBJ1-2
D: -
size: -
DNA: TGTGCCAGCAGTTCCAACACGGACAAGTCGGGGGGCTACACCTTC
CDR3: CASSSNTDKSGGYTF

V: TRBV5-1
J: TRBJ2-1
D: TRBD1
size: -
DNA: TGCGCCAGCAGCGGACAGGGGGGATCTTCGCAAGAGCAGTTCTTC
CDR3: CASSGQGGSSQEQFF

V: TRBV9
J: TRBJ1-4
D: TRBD1
size: few
DNA: TGTGCCAGCAGCGTTCGACAGGGAACTAATGAAAAACTGTTTTTT
CDR3: CASSVRQGTNEKLFF

V: TRBV5-1
J: TRBJ1-1
D: -
size: -
DNA: TGCGCCAGCAGCTTGGTAGGGACTAGTTGGTCTGAAGCTTTCTTT
CDR3: CASSLVGTSWSEAFF

V: TRBV9
J: TRBJ1-4
D: -
size: -
DNA: TGTGCCAGCAGCGTAGAGGCCCTATACGGTGAAAAACTGTTTTTT
CDR3: CASSVEALYGEKLFF

V: TRBV14
J: TRBJ1-2
D: -
size: -
DNA: TGTGCCAGCAGCCAAGAACCACAGGGAAGCTATGGCTACACCTTC
CDR3: CASSQEPQGSYGYTF

V: TRBV30
J: TRBJ1-5
D: -
size: -
DNA: TGTGCCTGGAGTAGTCAGAATCCCCCCGGGACTCAGCCCCAGCATTTT
CDR3: CAWSSQNPPGTQPQHF

V: TRBV7-8
J: TRBJ1-1
D: -
size: -
DNA: TGTGCCAGCAGCCCTCTTCCACCCCACACTGAAGCTTTCTTT
CDR3: CASSPLPPHTEAFF

V: TRBV5-4
J: TRBJ2-1
D: -
size: -
DNA: TGTGCCAGCAGCGGTCCCTCCTTGAAGGAGCAGTTCTTC
CDR3: CASSGPSLKEQFF

V: TRBV30
J: TRBJ1-5
D: -
size: -
DNA: TGTGCCGCCGTATGGCGGGAGGGACAGCCCCAGCATTTT
CDR3: CAAVWREGQPQHF

V: TRBV5-1
J: TRBJ2-6
D: TRBD2
size: once
DNA: TGCGCCAGCAGCTGGATACAGAGCGGGGGCTCTGGGGCCAACGTCCTGACTTTC
CDR3: CASSWIQSGGSGANVLTF

V: TRBV4-1
J: TRBJ1-2
D: TRBD1
size: -
DNA: TGCGCCAGCAGCCCACGGACAGGGAAAGTCGAGGGCTACACCTTC
CDR3: CASSPRTGKVEGYTF

V: TRBV6-5
J: TRBJ1-1
D: -
size: few
DNA: TGTGCCAGCAGTTACGGGGGTGAAACTGAAGCTTTCTTT
CDR3: CASSYGGETEAFF

V: TRBV5-1
J: TRBJ2-1
D: TRBD2
size: -
DNA: TGCGCCAGCAGCTTTGGTAGCGGGGTGGATGAGCAGTTCTTC
CDR3: CASSFGSGVDEQFF

V: TRBV27
J: TRBJ2-6
D: TRBD1
size: -
DNA: TGTGCCAGCAGCGGACAGGGGTTCTCTGGGGCCAACGTCCTGACTTTC
CDR3: CASSGQGFSGANVLTF

V: TRBV6-6
J: TRBJ2-1
D: -
size: few
DNA: TGTGCCAGCAGTTACTCGAGGCGGATTACCTACAATGAGCAGTTCTTC
CDR3: CASSYSRRITYNEQFF

V: TRBV6-1
J: TRBJ2-1
D: TRBD2
size: -
DNA: TGTGCCAGCAGATCTAGCGGGTCCTACAATGAGCAGTTCTTC
CDR3: CASRSSGSYNEQFF

V: TRBV19
J: TRBJ2-6
D: -
size: -
DNA: TGTGCCAGTAGTTTACATTTCTCTGGGGCCAACGTCCTGACTTTC
CDR3: CASSLHFSGANVLTF